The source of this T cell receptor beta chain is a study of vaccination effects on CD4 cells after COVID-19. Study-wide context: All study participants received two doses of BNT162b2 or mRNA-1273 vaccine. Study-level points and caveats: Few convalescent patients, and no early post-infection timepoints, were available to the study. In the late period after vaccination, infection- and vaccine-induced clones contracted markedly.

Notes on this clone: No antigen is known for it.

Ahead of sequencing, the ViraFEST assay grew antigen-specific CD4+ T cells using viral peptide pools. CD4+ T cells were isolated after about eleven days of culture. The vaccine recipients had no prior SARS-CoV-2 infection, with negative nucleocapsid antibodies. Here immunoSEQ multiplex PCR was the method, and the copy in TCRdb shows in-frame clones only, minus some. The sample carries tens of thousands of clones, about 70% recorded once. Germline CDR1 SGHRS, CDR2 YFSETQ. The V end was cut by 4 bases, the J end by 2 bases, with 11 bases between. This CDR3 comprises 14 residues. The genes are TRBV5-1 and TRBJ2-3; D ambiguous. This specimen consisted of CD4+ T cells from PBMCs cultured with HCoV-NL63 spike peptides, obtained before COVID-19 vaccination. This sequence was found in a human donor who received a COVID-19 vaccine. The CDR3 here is CASSREPDTDTQYF. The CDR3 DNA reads TGCGCCAGCAGCCGAGAACCGGACACAGATACGCAGTATTTT.